Sequencing of this T cell receptor (beta chain) was carried out in a study of patients and donors after allogeneic stem cell transplantation. Trimming removed 7 bases from V and 1 base from J, with 13 bases in between. CDR1 is SQVTM, CDR2 ANQGSEA, per germline. The CDR3 loop spans 13 amino acids. MiXCR, run by TCRdb on the RT-PCR reads, gives a single entry per CDR3 protein. The data hold roughly 960,000 distinct CDR3 sequences, with roughly 17% observed a single time. This clonotype was recorded at least ten times. The V and J genes are TRBV29-1 and TRBJ2-5; D is possibly TRBD2 (6 bases). The specimen sequenced was blood, either unsorted or a sorted T cell fraction (not recorded which). This TCR was recovered from a human donor who was either an allogeneic HSCT recipient or a stem cell or donor lymphocyte infusion donor (not recorded which). It is not recorded whose cells these are; they may come from a transplant donor. As DNA, the CDR3 is TGCAGCGCCCGGGGACTGTTCCAAGAGACCCAGTACTTC. Its protein is CSARGLFQETQYF.